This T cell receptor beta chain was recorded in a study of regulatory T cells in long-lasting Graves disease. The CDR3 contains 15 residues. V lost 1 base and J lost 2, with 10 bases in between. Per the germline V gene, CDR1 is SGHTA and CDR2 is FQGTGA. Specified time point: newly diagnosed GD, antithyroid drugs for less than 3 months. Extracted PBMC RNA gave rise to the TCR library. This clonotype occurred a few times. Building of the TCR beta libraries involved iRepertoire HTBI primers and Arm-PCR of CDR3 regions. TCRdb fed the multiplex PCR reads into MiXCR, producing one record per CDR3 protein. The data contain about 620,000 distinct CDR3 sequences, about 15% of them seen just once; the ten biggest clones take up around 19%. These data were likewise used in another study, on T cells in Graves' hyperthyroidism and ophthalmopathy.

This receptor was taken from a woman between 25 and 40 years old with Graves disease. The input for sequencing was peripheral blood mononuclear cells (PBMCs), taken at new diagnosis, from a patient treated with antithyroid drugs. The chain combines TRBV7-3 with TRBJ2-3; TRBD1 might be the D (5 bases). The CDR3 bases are TGTGCCAGCAGCTTAAAACCCAGGGCCACAGATACGCAGTATTTT. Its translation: CASSLKPRATDTQYF.